This passage covers 26 T cell receptor beta chains from one sample sequenced in a study of cytomegalovirus exposure and HLA in healthy donors. Researchers ran the PCR with 60 Vbeta and 13 Jbeta primers. Profiling relied on immunoSEQ multiplex PCR, and the TCRdb table lists in-frame clones only, not all of them. The repertoire includes 180,000 or so clones, about 79% of them detected once, and roughly 0.76% sits in the top ten. The sequencing input was PBMCs. All receptors come from a female donor in good health and CMV-seronegative.

The genes are TRBV5-1 and TRBJ1-1, with D possibly matching TRBD1 (6 bases). CDR1 SGHRS and CDR2 YFSETQ come from the germline V gene. The CDR3 sequence is 16 residues long. Between the trimmed V and J ends, which lost 0 bases and 8 bases, there was a span of 20 bases. The CDR3 DNA reads TGCGCCAGCAGCTTGGTGTCCCGGACAGTAAATACAGAAGCTTTCTTT. Encoded protein: CASSLVSRTVNTEAFF.

This chain links TRBV9 with TRBJ1-1; a weak D match, TRBD1 (6 bases). The V and J ends lost 0 bases and 1 base respectively, with 10 bases between them. CDR3 length: 15 amino acids. The V gene's germline CDR1 is SGDLS and CDR2 YYNGEE. In nucleotides, the CDR3 is TGTGCCAGCAGCGTAGGAGGGGGGGGGAACACTGAAGCTTTCTTT. Encoded protein: CASSVGGGGNTEAFF.

The chain joins TRBV11-2 to TRBJ1-3, with unresolved D. CDR3 length: 15 residues. Germline V gives CDR1 SGHAT, CDR2 FQNNGV. The ends were cut back, 2 bases at V and 1 base at J, with 9 bases in the middle. CDR3 DNA: TGTGCCAGCAGCTTACGTACTCCGTCTGGAAACACCATATATTTT. This codes for CASSLRTPSGNTIYF.

A word on this clone: The junction differs from germline at one of its ends, possibly a read error. J is TRBJ2-6 and V is TRBV19; D might be TRBD1 (5 bases). Germline V lookup: CDR1 LNHDA, CDR2 SQIVND (reference sequence). The CDR3 has 17 amino acids. For the CDR3, the DNA is TGTGCCAGTAGTATGACAAGTACTTTCTCTGGGGCCAACGGCCTGACTTTC. Protein sequence: CASSMTSTFSGANGLTF.

The chain is built from TRBV4-1 and TRBJ2-3; D gene uncertain. Germline assignment: CDR1 MGHRA and CDR2 YSYEKL. This CDR3 comprises 13 residues. V shed 4 bases and J shed 9 bases, with 14 bases lying between them. The CDR3 region is CASSPVESLTQYF. The CDR3 nucleotides are TGCGCCAGCAGCCCCGTTGAATCACTAACGCAGTATTTT.

In the case of this clone: One end of the junction does not line up with germline, which may come from a read error. The chain recombines TRBV7-9 with TRBJ1-3; tentative D call: TRBD1 (5 bases). This CDR3 region has 14 residues. The germline gives CDR1 SEHNR, CDR2 FQNEAQ (reference sequence). CDR3 amino acids: CSSSQRGSGNTIYF. CDR3 DNA sequence: TGTTCCAGCAGTCAAAGGGGATCTGGAAACACCATATATTTT. Drawing the rest from reference TRBV7-9 and TRBJ1-3, the complete variable domain is DTGVSQNPRHKITKRGQNVTFRCDPISEHNRLYWYRQTLGQGPEFLTYFQNEAQLEKSRLLSDRFSAERPKGSFSTLEIQRTEQGDSAMYLCSSSQRGSGNTIYFGEGSWLTVV.

V is TRBV7-3 and J is TRBJ2-7, with TRBD1 as a possible D gene (5 bases). CDR1 SGHTA and CDR2 FQGTGA come from the germline V gene. CDR3 size: 13 residues. V lost 2 bases and J lost 1, with 6 bases in between. As DNA, the CDR3 is TGTGCCAGCAGCTTATCAGGGTCCTACGAGCAGTACTTC. Encoded protein: CASSLSGSYEQYF.

The genes are TRBV27 and TRBJ2-1, with TRBD2 matching over 7 bases. The CDR3 contains 15 residues. V trimming: 1 base; J trimming: 10 bases; junction bases outside the gene matches: 10. Germline CDR1 is MNHEY and CDR2 is SMNVEV (reference sequence). The CDR3 coding sequence is TGTGCCAGCAGTTTATTCCGGGAGGCCCTCGGAGAGCAGTTCTTC. It codes for CASSLFREALGEQFF.

This chain connects TRBV5-8 to TRBJ1-6; possibly TRBD1 for D (5 bases). Looked up from germline, CDR1 is SGHTS and CDR2 is YDEGEE. The CDR3 is made up of 16 amino acids. V lost 1 base and J lost 0, with 8 bases in between. The CDR3 nucleotides are TGTGCCAGCAGCTTGAGGGGATTCTCCTATAATTCACCCCTCCACTTT. This codes for CASSLRGFSYNSPLHF.

The chain links TRBV5-6 to TRBJ2-7; TRBD1 matches at 9 bases. This CDR3 has 18 amino acids. With 2 bases clipped from V and 1 base from J, the junction kept 13 bases outside the gene matches. Germline V gives CDR1 SGHDT, CDR2 YYEEEE. The CDR3 loop reads CASSFPGQGAVRSYEQYF. In DNA, the CDR3 is TGTGCCAGCAGCTTCCCGGGACAGGGAGCGGTGCGGTCCTACGAGCAGTACTTC.

This clone showed up just once. The chain is built from TRBV2 and TRBJ2-5; the match to TRBD1 covers 7 bases. V was clipped by 6 bases and J by 7 bases; unmatched bases: 11. The CDR3 totals 14 residues. Per germline, CDR1 SNHLY and CDR2 FYNNEI. The CDR3 spells CASREQGRGVTQYF. The CDR3 nucleotides are TGTGCCAGCAGGGAACAGGGGAGAGGAGTGACCCAGTACTTC.

The gene calls are TRBV21-1 and TRBJ1-6; TRBD1 reflects the table's D call only, with no check against the DNA. TRBV21-1 is annotated as a pseudogene. There are 16 residues in the CDR3. CDR3 amino acids: CASSTRDSSYNSPLHF. The CDR3 nucleotides read TGTGCCAGCAGCACTCGGGACAGCTCCTATAATTCACCCCTCCACTTT.

This clone occurred a few times. The chain employs TRBV5-1 and TRBJ1-3; 7 bases line up with TRBD1. The CDR3 spans 15 residues. Losses at the gene ends were 4 bases for V and 0 bases for J; bases not matched to a gene: 4. Germline V CDR1 and CDR2: SGHRS, YFSETQ. Here the CDR3 DNA reads TGCGCCAGCAGCCAGGGGACAGTCTCTGGAAACACCATATATTTT. The encoded protein is CASSQGTVSGNTIYF.

CDR3 loop: CASSPRGGTEAFF. The CDR3 DNA sequence: TGTGCCAGCTCACCGAGAGGAGGGACTGAAGCTTTCTTT. The chain employs TRBV18 and TRBJ1-1; D remains ambiguous. With 3 bases removed from V and 5 bases from J, the gap between germline ends came to 10 bases. The germline V gene has CDR1 KGHSH and CDR2 LQKENI. The CDR3 consists of 13 residues.

Comment on this clone: The same CDR3 is also encoded by other DNA sequences in this sample. The CDR3 loop is CAWRRGLSYEQYF. The CDR3 nucleotides are TGTGCCTGGAGAAGGGGCCTCTCCTACGAGCAGTACTTC. The chain employs TRBV30 and TRBJ2-7; TRBD1 is a possible D gene (5 bases). Per germline, CDR1 GTSNPN and CDR2 SVGIG (reference sequence). The germline V and J ends were trimmed by 3 bases and 0 bases, with 9 bases remaining between them. The CDR3 loop spans 13 amino acids.

This clone has a single count. J is TRBJ2-7 and V is TRBV28, with 8 bases fitting TRBD1. Unmatched junction bases numbered 17, after V lost 6 bases and J lost 4 bases. The CDR3 has 17 amino acids. CDR1 and CDR2 (germline): MDHEN, SYDVKM. The CDR3 DNA sequence: TGTGCCAGCAGCCCCGCCGGTGGCAGGGGGCGCAGGTACGAGCAGTACTTC. Translated, it gives CASSPAGGRGRRYEQYF.

The rearrangement uses TRBV5-1 and TRBJ2-1; TRBD1 matches 9 bases. CDR1 SGHRS and CDR2 YFSETQ come from the germline V gene. This CDR3 spans 14 amino acids. The junction had 6 bases not matched to a gene; V was cut back by 1 base and J by 10 bases. CDR3 loop: CASSLMDRGNEQFF. The DNA of the CDR3 is TGCGCCAGCAGCTTGATGGACAGGGGAAACGAGCAGTTCTTC.

The V and J genes are TRBV28 and TRBJ2-5, with TRBD2 as a possible D gene (5 bases). The CDR3 sequence is 13 residues long. CDR1 and CDR2 from the germline V gene are MDHEN and SYDVKM. V was cut by 2 bases and J by 1 base, with 5 bases left in between. CDR3 DNA: TGTGCCAGCAGTTTAGGAGGCCAAGAGACCCAGTACTTC. Its protein is CASSLGGQETQYF. The variable domain in full, with the rest retrieved from reference TRBV28 and TRBJ2-5, is DVKVTQSSRYLVKRTGEKVFLECVQDMDHENMFWYRQDPGLGLRLIYFSYDVKMKEKGDIPEGYSVSREKKERFSLILESASTNQTSMYLCASSLGGQETQYFGPGTRLLVL.

The chain carries TRBV9 and TRBJ2-5, with D uncertain. This CDR3 comprises 14 residues. V gave up 1 base and J gave up 4 bases, with 11 bases separating them. CDR1 is SGDLS, CDR2 YYNGEE, per germline. The CDR3 here is CASSVSSGIETQYF. In DNA, the CDR3 is TGTGCCAGCAGCGTATCCTCAGGTATAGAGACCCAGTACTTC. The full variable domain, with the rest looked up from reference TRBV9 and TRBJ2-5, is DSGVTQTPKHLITATGQRVTLRCSPRSGDLSVYWYQQSLDQGLQFLIQYYNGEERAKGNILERFSAQQFPDLHSELNLSSLELGDSALYFCASSVSSGIETQYFGPGTRLLVL.

The chain joins TRBV5-4 to TRBJ1-2, with D maybe TRBD1 (5 bases). The CDR3 has 15 amino acids. Trimming cost V 6 bases and J 4 bases, with 19 bases left between them. Germline values: CDR1 SGHNT, CDR2 YYREEE (reference sequence). For the CDR3, the DNA is TGTGCCAGCACTCTTGACCAACGAAGGGGCTATGGCTACACCTTC. It codes for CASTLDQRRGYGYTF.

The chain couples TRBV28 to TRBJ1-2, with 8 bases lining up with TRBD1. The germline gives CDR1 MDHEN, CDR2 SYDVKM. The CDR3 extends over 14 amino acids. With V trimmed by 8 bases and J by 4 bases, 9 bases remained unmatched. CDR3 sequence reads: CASGLPDRGYGYTF. The CDR3 DNA follows: TGTGCCAGCGGCCTACCAGACAGGGGCTATGGCTACACCTTC.

The chain links TRBV5-4 to TRBJ2-3; 7 nucleotides agree with TRBD1. Germline V gene lookup returns CDR1 SGHNT and CDR2 YYREEE (reference sequence). Trimming took 0 bases from V and 2 from J; bases not matched to a gene: 3. The CDR3 length is 15 residues. The CDR3 region is CASSLGGTATDTQYF. DNA for the CDR3: TGTGCCAGCAGCTTGGGAGGGACAGCCACAGATACGCAGTATTTT.

The gene calls are TRBV5-4 and TRBJ1-2, with D possibly TRBD1 on 5 matching bases. Looked up from germline, CDR1 is SGHNT and CDR2 is YYREEE (reference sequence). This CDR3 region has 14 residues. The germline V and J ends were trimmed by 0 bases and 6 bases, with 12 bases remaining between them. CDR3 amino acids: CASSLGGESHGYTF. CDR3 in DNA: TGTGCCAGCAGCTTGGGGGGGGAGTCACATGGCTACACCTTC. The whole variable domain, remainder taken from reference TRBV5-4 and TRBJ1-2, is ETGVTQSPTHLIKTRGQQVTLRCSSQSGHNTVSWYQQALGQGPQFIFQYYREEENGRGNFPPRFSGLQFPNYSSELNVNALELDDSALYLCASSLGGESHGYTFGSGTRLTVV.

A few counts support this clone. This chain joins TRBV5-4 and TRBJ2-4, with TRBD1 as a possible D gene (6 bases). V was clipped by 3 bases and J by 5 bases, with 12 bases between them. This CDR3 has 14 amino acids. CDR1 SGHNT and CDR2 YYREEE come from the germline V gene (reference sequence). This CDR3 reads CASSSRQEQNIQYF. CDR3 coding DNA: TGTGCCAGCAGCTCTCGACAGGAACAAAACATTCAGTACTTC. Full variable domain (remainder filled in from reference TRBV5-4 and TRBJ2-4): ETGVTQSPTHLIKTRGQQVTLRCSSQSGHNTVSWYQQALGQGPQFIFQYYREEENGRGNFPPRFSGLQFPNYSSELNVNALELDDSALYLCASSSRQEQNIQYFGAGTRLSVL.

The V call is TRBV7-9, the J call TRBJ2-5, with 7 bases lining up with TRBD1. From germline, CDR1 is SEHNR and CDR2 FQNEAQ (reference sequence). CDR3 size: 15 residues. With 3 bases clipped from V and 5 bases from J, the junction kept 9 bases outside the gene matches. Here the CDR3 DNA reads TGTGCCAGCAGCTTCCCACAAGGCAGGGGGGAGACCCAGTACTTC. This gives the protein CASSFPQGRGETQYF.

The chain employs TRBV12-2 and TRBJ1-3; the table calls TRBD1, which could not be checked here. TRBV12-2 constitutes a pseudogene. The CDR3 has 17 amino acids. CDR3 in amino acids: CASRLGGGAETRNTIYF. The DNA for the CDR3 is TGTGCAAGTCGCTTAGGAGGGGGTGCCGAAACTCGAAACACCATATATTTT.